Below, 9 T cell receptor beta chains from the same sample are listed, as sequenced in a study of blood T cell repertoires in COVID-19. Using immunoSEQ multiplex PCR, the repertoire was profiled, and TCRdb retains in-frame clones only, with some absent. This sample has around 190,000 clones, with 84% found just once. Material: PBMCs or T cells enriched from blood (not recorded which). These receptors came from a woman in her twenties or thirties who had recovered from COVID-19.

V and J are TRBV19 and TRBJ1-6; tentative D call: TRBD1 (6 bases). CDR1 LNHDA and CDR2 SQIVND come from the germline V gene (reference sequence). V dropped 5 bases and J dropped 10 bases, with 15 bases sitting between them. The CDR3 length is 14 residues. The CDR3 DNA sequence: TGTGCCAGTAGTGTCCAGGGGTCGCAGTCACCCCTCCACTTT. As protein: CASSVQGSQSPLHF.

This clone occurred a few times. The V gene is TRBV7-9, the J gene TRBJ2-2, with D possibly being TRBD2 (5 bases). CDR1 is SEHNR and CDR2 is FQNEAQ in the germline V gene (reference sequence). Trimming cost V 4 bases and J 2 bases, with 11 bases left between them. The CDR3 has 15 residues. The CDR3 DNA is TGTGCCAGCAGCTCTGGACTGGGTAACACCGGGGAGCTGTTTTTT. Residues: CASSSGLGNTGELFF.

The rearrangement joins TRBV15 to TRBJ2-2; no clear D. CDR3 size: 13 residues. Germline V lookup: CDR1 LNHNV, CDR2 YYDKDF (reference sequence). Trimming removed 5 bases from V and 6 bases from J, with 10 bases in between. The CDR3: CATSSVKSGELFF. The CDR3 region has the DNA TGTGCCACCAGCTCGGTGAAATCCGGGGAGCTGTTTTTT.

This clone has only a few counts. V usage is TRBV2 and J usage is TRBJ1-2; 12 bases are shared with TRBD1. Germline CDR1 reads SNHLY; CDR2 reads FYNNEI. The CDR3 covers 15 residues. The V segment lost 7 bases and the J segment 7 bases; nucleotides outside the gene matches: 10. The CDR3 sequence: CASIGRDRGHFGYTF. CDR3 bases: TGTGCCAGCATCGGTCGGGACAGGGGGCATTTTGGCTACACCTTC.

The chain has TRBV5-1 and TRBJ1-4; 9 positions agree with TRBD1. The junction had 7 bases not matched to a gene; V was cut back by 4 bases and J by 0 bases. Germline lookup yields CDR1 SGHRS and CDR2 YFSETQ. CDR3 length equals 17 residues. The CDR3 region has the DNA TGCGCCAGCAGCCAGCAGGGACAGGGTGCAACTAATGAAAAACTGTTTTTT. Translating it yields CASSQQGQGATNEKLFF.

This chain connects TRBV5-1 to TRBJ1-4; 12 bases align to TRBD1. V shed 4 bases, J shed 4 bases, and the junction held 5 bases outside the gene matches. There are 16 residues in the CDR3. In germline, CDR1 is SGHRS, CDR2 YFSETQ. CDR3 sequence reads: CASSPGQGAVNEKLFF. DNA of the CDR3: TGCGCCAGCAGCCCGGGACAGGGGGCCGTTAATGAAAAACTGTTTTTT.

The chain's CDR3 is CASSLDRGSPGELFF. CDR3 DNA sequence: TGTGCCAGCAGCTTAGATCGAGGGAGTCCCGGGGAGCTGTTTTTT. The chain has TRBV11-2 and TRBJ2-2; D possibly corresponds to TRBD2 (5 bases). The CDR3 has 15 residues. Germline V lookup: CDR1 SGHAT, CDR2 FQNNGV. V gave up 0 bases and J gave up 6 bases, with 11 bases separating them.

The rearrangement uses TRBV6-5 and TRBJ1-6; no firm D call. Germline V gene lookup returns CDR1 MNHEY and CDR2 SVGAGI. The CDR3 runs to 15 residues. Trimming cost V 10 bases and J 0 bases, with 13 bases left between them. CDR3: CATKRQSSYNSPLHF. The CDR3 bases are TGTGCCACCAAAAGACAAAGCTCCTATAATTCACCCCTCCACTTT.

The CDR3 sequence is CASSLETGASPEQYF. Written as DNA, the CDR3 is TGTGCCAGCAGCTTAGAGACAGGGGCGTCACCCGAGCAGTACTTC. V gene TRBV11-3 combines with J gene TRBJ2-7, with 8 positions matching TRBD1. In germline, CDR1 is SGHNT, CDR2 YENEEA. The length of the CDR3 is 15 residues. V gave up 0 bases and J gave up 6 bases; unmatched junction bases: 7.